A single sample is the source of the 6 T cell receptor beta chains below, sequenced in a study of OX40 agonist ivuxolimab in advanced cancers. Only in-frame clones appear in the TCRdb table, and some are missing; sequencing was by immunoSEQ multiplex PCR. In the table there are over 75,000 clones, around 90% of which are singletons. Material: CD4+ or CD8+ T cells sorted from blood, obtained in a trial of the OX40 agonist ivuxolimab. These receptors originate from an adult with an advanced solid tumor such as melanoma, head and neck, liver or kidney cancer.

J is TRBJ2-3 and V is TRBV29-1, with D tentatively TRBD1 or TRBD2 (5 bases each). This CDR3 has 15 residues. Trimming left V 7 bases short and J 4 bases short, with 21 bases between. Germline V CDR1 and CDR2: SQVTM, ANQGSEA. CDR3 DNA sequence: TGCAGCGGGATAACAGGAACACTAGTAGCAGATACGCAGTATTTT. Translation gives CSGITGTLVADTQYF.

V and J are TRBV5-4 and TRBJ2-7; no reliable D call. Looked up from germline, CDR1 is SGHNT and CDR2 is YYREEE (reference sequence). V was trimmed by 1 base and J by 5 bases, leaving 10 bases between them. The CDR3 length is 13 residues. The CDR3 sequence is CASSLSSKDEQYF. In DNA, the CDR3 is TGTGCCAGCAGCTTGAGTAGCAAGGACGAGCAGTACTTC.

This chain links TRBV6-1 with TRBJ1-1, with D possibly being TRBD1 (5 bases). Between the trimmed V and J ends, which lost 8 bases and 3 bases, there was a span of 10 bases. Germline V CDR1 and CDR2: MNHNS, SASEGT. This CDR3 has 12 residues. CDR3 DNA: TGTGCCAGCGGCGGGGGGTACACTGAAGCTTTCTTT. Its translation is CASGGGYTEAFF.

The rearrangement links TRBV30 to TRBJ2-7, with 7 nucleotides matching TRBD2. The CDR3 contains 16 residues. V trimming: 1 base; J trimming: 2 bases; junction bases outside the gene matches: 11. Germline-derived CDR1 and CDR2 are GTSNPN and SVGIG (reference sequence). The CDR3 nucleotides read TGTGCCTGGAGTGGACGGTTCGGGAGGACTGCCTACGAGCAGTACTTC. Translated: CAWSGRFGRTAYEQYF.

V is TRBV5-4 and J is TRBJ2-3; D gene unclear. CDR1 is SGHNT and CDR2 is YYREEE in the germline V gene (reference sequence). The CDR3 length is 13 residues. The V gene lost 1 base and the J gene lost 3 bases, with 6 bases spanning the gap. Written as DNA, the CDR3 is TGTGCCAGCAGCTTGTGGCGGACAGATACGCAGTATTTT. Translating gives CASSLWRTDTQYF.

The CDR3 nucleotides are TGTGCCAGCAGCTCAAACCCACCGGGACTAGCGCCCACTTTCTCCTACGAGCAGTACTTC. Its protein product is CASSSNPPGLAPTFSYEQYF. This chain uses TRBV5-4 with TRBJ2-7; the match to TRBD2 covers 10 bases. Germline loops: CDR1 SGHNT, CDR2 YYREEE (reference sequence). The junction had 18 bases not matched to a gene; V was cut back by 3 bases and J by 0 bases. CDR3 length equals 20 residues.